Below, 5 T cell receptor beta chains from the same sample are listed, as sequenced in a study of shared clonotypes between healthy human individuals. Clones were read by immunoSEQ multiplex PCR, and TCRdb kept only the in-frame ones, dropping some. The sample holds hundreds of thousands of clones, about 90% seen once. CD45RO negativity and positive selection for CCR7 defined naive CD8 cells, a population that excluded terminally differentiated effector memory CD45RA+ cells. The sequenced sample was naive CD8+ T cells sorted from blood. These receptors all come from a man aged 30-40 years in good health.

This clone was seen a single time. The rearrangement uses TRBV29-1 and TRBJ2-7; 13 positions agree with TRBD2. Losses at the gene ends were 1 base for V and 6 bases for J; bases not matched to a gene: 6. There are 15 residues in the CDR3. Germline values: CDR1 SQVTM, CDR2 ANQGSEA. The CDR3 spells CSVEAPGLAGLEQYF. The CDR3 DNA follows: TGCAGCGTTGAAGCCCCGGGACTAGCGGGACTCGAGCAGTACTTC.

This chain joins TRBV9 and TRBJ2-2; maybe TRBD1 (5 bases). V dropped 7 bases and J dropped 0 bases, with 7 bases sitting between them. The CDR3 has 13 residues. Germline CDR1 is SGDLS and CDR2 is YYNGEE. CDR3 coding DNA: TGTGCCAGCGAGACAGCGAACACCGGGGAGCTGTTTTTT. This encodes CASETANTGELFF.

CDR3 amino acids: CASSLGLAGAILEQYF. The CDR3 DNA sequence: TGCGCCAGCAGCTTGGGACTAGCGGGAGCTATACTGGAGCAGTACTTC. The V gene is TRBV5-1, the J gene TRBJ2-7; 12 nucleotides match TRBD2. V trimming: 0 bases; J trimming: 7 bases; junction bases outside the gene matches: 8. The CDR3 runs 16 residues. CDR1 is SGHRS, CDR2 YFSETQ, per germline.

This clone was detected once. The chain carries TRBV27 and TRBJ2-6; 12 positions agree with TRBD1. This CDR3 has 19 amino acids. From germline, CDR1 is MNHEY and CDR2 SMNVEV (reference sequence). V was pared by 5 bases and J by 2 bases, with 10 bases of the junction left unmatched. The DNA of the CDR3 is TGTGCCAGCAGTACCGGAGGAGGGACAGGGGGCGCTGGGGCCAACGTCCTGACTTTC. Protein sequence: CASSTGGGTGGAGANVLTF. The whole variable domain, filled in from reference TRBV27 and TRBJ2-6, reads EAQVTQNPRYLITVTGKKLTVTCSQNMNHEYMSWYRQDPGLGLRQIYYSMNVEVTDKGDVPEGYKVSRKEKRNFPLILESPSPNQTSLYFCASSTGGGTGGAGANVLTFGAGSRLTVL.

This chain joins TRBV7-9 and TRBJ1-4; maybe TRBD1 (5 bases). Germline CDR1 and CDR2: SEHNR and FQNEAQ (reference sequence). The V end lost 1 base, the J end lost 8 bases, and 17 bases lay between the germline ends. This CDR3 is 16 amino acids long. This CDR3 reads CASSLEWGGRTEKLFF. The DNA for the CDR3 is TGTGCCAGCAGCTTAGAATGGGGCGGACGGACCGAAAAACTGTTTTTT.